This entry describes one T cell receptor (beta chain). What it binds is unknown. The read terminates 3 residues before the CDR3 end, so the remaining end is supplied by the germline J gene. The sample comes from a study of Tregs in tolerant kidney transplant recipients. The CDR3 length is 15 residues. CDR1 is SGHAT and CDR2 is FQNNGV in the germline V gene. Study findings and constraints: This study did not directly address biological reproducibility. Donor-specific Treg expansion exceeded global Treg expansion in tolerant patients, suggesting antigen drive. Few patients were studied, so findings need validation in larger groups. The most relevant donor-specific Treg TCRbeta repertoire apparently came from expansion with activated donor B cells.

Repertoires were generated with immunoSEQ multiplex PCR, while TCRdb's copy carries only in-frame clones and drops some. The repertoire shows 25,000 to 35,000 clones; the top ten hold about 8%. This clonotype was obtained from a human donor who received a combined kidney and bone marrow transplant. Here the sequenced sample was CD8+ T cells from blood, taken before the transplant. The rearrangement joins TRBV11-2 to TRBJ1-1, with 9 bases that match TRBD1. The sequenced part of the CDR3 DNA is TGTGCCAGCAGCTCCCCGGGACAGGGTGCTTCGGAA. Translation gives CASSSPGQGASE. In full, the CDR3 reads CASSSPGQGASEAFF.